This T cell receptor beta chain was documented in a study of blood T cell repertoires in COVID-19. Background on the study: Sites in the United States, Italy and Spain provided acute and convalescent COVID-19 samples. Sources were T cells, B-cell-depleted T cells, or PBMCs; the material itself was cDNA or gDNA.

CDR1 is SGHRS, CDR2 YFSETQ, per germline. This CDR3 has 15 residues. V lost 0 bases and J lost 3, with 9 bases in between. Per the authors' pipeline: It was from reference gene primer amplification that nucleated cell counts were estimated. Using immunoSEQ multiplex PCR, the repertoire was profiled, and TCRdb retains in-frame clones only, with some absent. The V and J calls and the clone size are those of that table, but D and trimming were determined from the DNA. This sample has about 25,000 clones, with about 85% found just once. Source material: peripheral blood. The TCR originated in a man aged 45-65 years with active or convalescent COVID-19. The gene calls are TRBV5-1 and TRBJ1-4; D gene ambiguous. The CDR3 loop reads CASSLVSGSNEKLFF. Written as DNA, the CDR3 is TGCGCCAGCAGCTTGGTTTCGGGGTCTAATGAAAAACTGTTTTTT.